This T cell receptor (beta chain) was recovered during a study of blood T cell repertoires in COVID-19. For the study at large: Acute and convalescent COVID-19 specimens originated in the United States, Italy and Spain.

Per the original methods: Reference gene primer amplification in the assay estimated nucleated cell counts. Method: immunoSEQ multiplex PCR; TCRdb's copy keeps in-frame clones and lacks some. V and J calls and clone size come straight from that table; D and trimming were deduced from the DNA. The table lists 150,000 to 200,000 clones, 70% to 90% of them singletons. The CDR3 sequence is 16 residues long. CDR1 is SSHAT and CDR2 is FNYEAQ in the germline V gene (reference sequence). A remark on this clone: Germline is not matched at one junction end, which may reflect a read error.

Sequenced input: peripheral blood. The sequence came from a human donor with active or convalescent COVID-19. The donor label of this sample is uncertain. The chain uses TRBV7-7 and TRBJ2-5; 13 positions agree with TRBD2. CDR3 sequence: CASSPQLAGGAETQYF. The DNA for the CDR3 is TGTGCTAGCAGCCCTCAACTAGCGGGAGGGGCAGAGACCCAGTACTTC.